One and the same sample provided the 21 T cell receptor beta chains below, sequenced in a study of blood T cell repertoires in COVID-19. The protocol was immunoSEQ multiplex PCR, while the TCRdb copy is restricted to in-frame clones and leaves out a portion. The repertoire holds 250,000 to 350,000 clones, roughly 91% seen once, with 2.5% to 3.5% in the top ten. The sequencing input was PBMCs or T cells enriched from blood (not recorded which). The receptor source for this set is a woman aged 50 to 60 who had been exposed to COVID-19.

V usage is TRBV19 and J usage is TRBJ2-7, with 7 bases identical to TRBD1. V trimming: 4 bases; J trimming: 9 bases; junction bases outside the gene matches: 12. The CDR3 contains 14 residues. CDR1 LNHDA and CDR2 SQIVND come from the germline V gene (reference sequence). The CDR3: CASSTGTVGHAQYF. CDR3 in DNA: TGTGCCAGTAGTACCGGGACAGTTGGTCATGCGCAGTACTTC.

The genes are TRBV18 and TRBJ1-5; 10 bases are a match to TRBD1. Looked up from germline, CDR1 is KGHSH and CDR2 is LQKENI. Losses at the gene ends were 4 bases for V and 5 bases for J; bases not matched to a gene: 8. CDR3 size: 16 residues. The CDR3 sequence: CASSLTGTGVYQPQHF. The CDR3 coding sequence is TGTGCCAGCTCACTAACCGGGACAGGGGTATATCAGCCCCAGCATTTT.

The genes are TRBV29-1 and TRBJ2-1; 8 nucleotides align to TRBD1. The J segment lost 2 bases and the V segment lost 6 bases, leaving 6 bases of the junction unmatched. The CDR3 has 14 residues. Germline V gives CDR1 SQVTM, CDR2 ANQGSEA. The CDR3, as DNA: TGCAGCGTGTTAGGACAGGGCACCTACAATGAGCAGTTCTTC. It yields the protein CSVLGQGTYNEQFF.

This clone was found once. V and J are TRBV7-8 and TRBJ2-2, with 12 bases aligning to TRBD2. The CDR3 runs to 18 residues. Germline V gene lookup returns CDR1 SGHVS and CDR2 FQNEAQ. V trimming: 4 bases; J trimming: 2 bases; junction bases outside the gene matches: 8. The CDR3 protein is CASSSSTSGGINTGELFF. In nucleotides, the CDR3 is TGTGCCAGCAGCTCCTCGACTAGCGGGGGCATCAACACCGGGGAGCTGTTTTTT.

This clone was seen just once. Other DNA sequences from this sample encode an identical CDR3 as well. The chain employs TRBV3-1 (or the pseudogene TRBV3-2) and TRBJ1-3, with D unclear. V dropped 4 bases and J dropped 0 bases, with 10 bases sitting between them. The CDR3 extends over 15 amino acids. CDR1 is LGHDT and CDR2 is YNNKEL in the germline V gene (reference sequence). CDR3 sequence: CASSLGGSSGNTIYF. DNA for the CDR3: TGTGCCAGCAGCCTCGGAGGGAGCTCTGGAAACACCATATATTTT.

The chain has TRBV6-5 and TRBJ1-6; D is perhaps TRBD1 (5 bases). Germline V lookup: CDR1 MNHEY, CDR2 SVGAGI. This CDR3 spans 15 amino acids. V shed 7 bases and J shed 0 bases, with 10 bases lying between them. Written as DNA, the CDR3 is TGTGCCAGCATGTGGGGGGGCTCCTATAATTCACCCCTCCACTTT. Residues: CASMWGGSYNSPLHF.

As concerns this clone: At the DNA level, this CDR3 is encoded by other sequences in the same sample as well. The chain combines TRBV5-1 with TRBJ2-7, with 11 bases fitting TRBD2. CDR3 length: 14 residues. Germline CDR1 SGHRS, CDR2 YFSETQ. Germline trimming cut 4 bases from V and 4 bases from J; bases unmatched to any gene: 4. The CDR3 DNA sequence: TGCGCCAGCAGCCCTCTAGCGGGGGGTTACGAGCAGTACTTC. Amino acid sequence: CASSPLAGGYEQYF.

The CDR3 region is CASGGPGGGPDNEQFF. CDR3 in DNA: TGCGCCAGCGGGGGACCCGGGGGGGGACCAGACAATGAGCAGTTCTTC. This chain links TRBV5-1 with TRBJ2-1; 8 bases align to TRBD2. Per the germline V gene, CDR1 is SGHRS and CDR2 is YFSETQ. The J segment lost 5 bases and the V segment lost 7 bases, leaving 14 bases of the junction unmatched. There are 16 residues in the CDR3.

The chain recombines TRBV2 with TRBJ1-1; maybe TRBD1 (6 bases). V lost 5 bases, J lost 2 bases, and 15 bases lay in between. Germline V gene data show CDR1 as SNHLY and CDR2 as FYNNEI. This CDR3 region has 15 residues. The CDR3 DNA is TGTGCCAGCAGTCGGCCACAGGGTATTAACACTGAAGCTTTCTTT. This translates into CASSRPQGINTEAFF.

This clone has a handful of counts. This chain uses TRBV2 with TRBJ1-6, with D unclear. The germline CDR1 and CDR2 sequences are SNHLY and FYNNEI. V gave up 8 bases and J gave up 8 bases, with 13 bases separating them. This CDR3 contains 13 residues. The CDR3 sequence is CASSESQYSPLHF. DNA for the CDR3: TGTGCCAGCTCTGAATCACAGTATTCACCCCTCCACTTT.

The chain couples TRBV18 to TRBJ2-5, with D tentatively TRBD2 (6 bases). Germline V gene sequence: CDR1 KGHSH, CDR2 LQKENI. The CDR3 length is 15 residues. The germline V and J ends were trimmed by 1 base and 5 bases, with 14 bases remaining between them. CDR3 amino acids: CASSPLSSVLETQYF. The CDR3 DNA reads TGTGCCAGCTCACCACTGTCTAGCGTACTGGAGACCCAGTACTTC.

V usage is TRBV5-6 and J usage is TRBJ1-1; D not certain. The length of the CDR3 is 18 residues. Trimming removed 1 base from V and 2 bases from J, with 21 bases in between. The V gene's germline CDR1 is SGHDT and CDR2 YYEEEE. CDR3 sequence reads: CASSLKTGGQILNTEAFF. The CDR3 DNA reads as TGTGCCAGCAGCTTGAAGACTGGAGGGCAGATTTTAAACACTGAAGCTTTCTTT.

The V and J genes are TRBV3-1 (or the pseudogene TRBV3-2) and TRBJ1-2; no definite D call. The CDR3 is 13 residues long. Germline CDR1 LGHDT, CDR2 YNNKEL (reference sequence). V gave up 6 bases and J gave up 4 bases, with 12 bases separating them. The CDR3 coding sequence is TGTGCCAGCAGTCGAACAGACCTCTATGGCTACACCTTC. Its protein is CASSRTDLYGYTF.

V usage is TRBV7-8 and J usage is TRBJ1-3; D not certain. Per the germline V gene, CDR1 is SGHVS and CDR2 is FQNEAQ. Trimming cost V 5 bases and J 0 bases, with 11 bases left between them. The CDR3 is 15 residues long. The CDR3 here is CASSARVVSGNTIYF. For the CDR3, the DNA is TGTGCCAGCAGCGCCCGGGTCGTCTCTGGAAACACCATATATTTT.

The chain has TRBV11-3 and TRBJ2-1, with 8 nucleotides matching TRBD1. The length of the CDR3 is 18 residues. CDR1 SGHNT and CDR2 YENEEA come from the germline V gene. Trimming removed 5 bases from V and 1 base from J; junction bases left unmatched: 13. CDR3 sequence reads: CASSPGEGTGLSYNEQFF. In DNA form, the CDR3 reads TGTGCCAGCAGCCCGGGAGAGGGGACAGGTCTTTCCTACAATGAGCAGTTCTTC.

This sequence joins TRBV30 and TRBJ1-1; the match to TRBD1 covers 7 bases. The ends lost 1 base at V and 4 bases at J; junction bases unmatched: 3. This CDR3 region has 13 residues. Germline values: CDR1 GTSNPN, CDR2 SVGIG (reference sequence). The CDR3 spells CAWSGGTATEAFF. CDR3 coding DNA: TGTGCCTGGAGTGGCGGGACAGCCACTGAAGCTTTCTTT.

The rearrangement joins TRBV6-2 or TRBV6-3 to TRBJ1-2, with no clear D. CDR1 and CDR2 (germline): MNHEY, SVGEGT. The V and J ends lost 5 bases and 4 bases respectively, with 8 bases between them. The CDR3 extends over 12 amino acids. CDR3: CASSRRGYGYTF. DNA for the CDR3: TGTGCCAGCAGTCGGCGGGGCTATGGCTACACCTTC.

The chain uses TRBV2 and TRBJ2-2; D possibly corresponds to TRBD1 (6 bases). Trimming took 6 bases from V and 5 from J, leaving 16 bases between them. This CDR3 is built from 15 residues. CDR1 and CDR2 (germline): SNHLY, FYNNEI. CDR3 DNA: TGTGCCAGCAGCCTTGGACAGTCGATAACCGGGGAGCTGTTTTTT. Residues: CASSLGQSITGELFF.

V usage is TRBV2 and J usage is TRBJ1-2, with TRBD1 matching 7 bases. The CDR3 extends over 14 amino acids. Germline CDR1 reads SNHLY; CDR2 reads FYNNEI. V lost 8 bases to trimming and J lost 5 bases; unmatched junction nucleotides: 11. The CDR3 loop is CASHSWDSRYGYTF. The CDR3 coding sequence is TGTGCCAGCCATAGTTGGGACAGTCGATATGGCTACACCTTC.

The chain is built from TRBV3-1 (or the pseudogene TRBV3-2) and TRBJ1-2, with TRBD1 identical over 7 bases. CDR3 size: 13 residues. V lost 3 bases to trimming and J lost 6 bases; unmatched junction nucleotides: 4. From germline, CDR1 is LGHDT and CDR2 YNNKEL (reference sequence). CDR3 nucleotide sequence: TGTGCCAGCAGCCACGTTGGGACAGATGGCTACACCTTC. Translation: CASSHVGTDGYTF.

The rearrangement joins TRBV7-2 to TRBJ1-6; the D gene is possibly TRBD1 (5 bases). The V gene lost 6 bases and the J gene lost 11 bases, with 14 bases spanning the gap. The germline CDR1 and CDR2 sequences are SGHTA and FQGNSA. CDR3 length: 13 amino acids. The CDR3 DNA follows: TGTGCCAGCAGTCGCGGGGGGTCGGCACCCCTCCACTTT. Translation: CASSRGGSAPLHF.